Included here is one T cell receptor (beta chain) sequence, with context. These data come from a study of shared clonotypes between healthy human individuals. Profiling relied on immunoSEQ multiplex PCR, and the TCRdb table lists in-frame clones only, not all of them. Here the sample spans 2 million to 2.5 million clones, around 93% being singletons. V trimming: 4 bases; J trimming: 8 bases; junction bases outside the gene matches: 8. The CDR3 totals 16 residues. Germline CDR1 is SGHAT and CDR2 is FQNNGV. This chain connects TRBV11-2 to TRBJ1-4, with 12 bases identical to TRBD1. The sequence was obtained from a man aged 18-30 years in good health. Some clones in this sample may be carry-over from other donors' samples. Input material: naive CD4+ T cells from PBMCs. The subset was: CD45RA+ positively selected. The CDR3 here is CASSSGQGARREKLFF. Here the CDR3 DNA reads TGTGCCAGCAGCTCGGGACAGGGGGCTAGGCGGGAAAAACTGTTTTTT.